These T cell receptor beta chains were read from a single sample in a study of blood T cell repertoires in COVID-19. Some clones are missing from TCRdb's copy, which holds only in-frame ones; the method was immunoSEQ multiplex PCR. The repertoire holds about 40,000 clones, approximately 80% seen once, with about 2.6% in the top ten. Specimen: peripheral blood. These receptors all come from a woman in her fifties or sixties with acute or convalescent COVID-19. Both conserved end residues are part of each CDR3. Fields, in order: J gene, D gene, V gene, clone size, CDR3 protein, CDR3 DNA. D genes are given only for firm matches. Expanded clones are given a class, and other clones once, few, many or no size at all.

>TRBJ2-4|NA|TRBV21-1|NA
CASSKPRWTSGGLAKNIQYF
TGTGCCAGCAGCAAACCCCGATGGACTAGCGGGGGTTTAGCCAAAAACATTCAGTACTTC
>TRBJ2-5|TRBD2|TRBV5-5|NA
CASSSGGAGGETQYF
TGTGCCAGCAGCTCTGGGGGAGCGGGGGGCGAGACCCAGTACTTC
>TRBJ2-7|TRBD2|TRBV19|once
CASSIGGLSGRRVF
TGTGCCAGTAGTATAGGGGGACTAAGCGGACGACGAGTCTTC
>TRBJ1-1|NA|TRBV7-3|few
CASSLTMGGTEAFF
TGTGCCAGCAGCTTAACAATGGGGGGCACTGAAGCTTTCTTT
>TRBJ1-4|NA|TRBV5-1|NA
CASSLGGRSGEKLFF
TGCGCCAGCAGCTTGGGGGGCAGGAGTGGGGAAAAACTGTTTTTT
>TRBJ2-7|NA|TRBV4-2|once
CASSLGAETYEQYF
TGTGCCAGCAGCCTCGGAGCGGAGACCTACGAGCAGTACTTC
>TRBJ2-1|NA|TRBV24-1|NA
CATSETRNEQFF
TGTGCCACCAGTGAGACTAGGAATGAGCAGTTCTTC
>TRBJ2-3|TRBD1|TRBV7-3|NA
CASSLTGSMSDTQYF
TGTGCCAGCAGCTTGACAGGGAGCATGTCAGATACGCAGTATTTT
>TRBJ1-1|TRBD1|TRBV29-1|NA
CSARSGQGASPSKAFF
TGCAGCGCCCGATCGGGACAGGGTGCGTCCCCTTCGAAAGCTTTCTTT
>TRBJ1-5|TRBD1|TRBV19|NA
CASSNRGNQPQHF
TGTGCCAGTAGTAACAGGGGAAATCAGCCCCAGCATTTT
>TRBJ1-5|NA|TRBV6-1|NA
CASIESLVAGVNQPQHF
TGTGCCAGCATTGAGTCGCTAGTGGCAGGGGTCAATCAGCCCCAGCATTTT
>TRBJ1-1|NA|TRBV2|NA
CASSEAPTGYMNTEAFF
TGTGCCAGCAGTGAAGCACCGACAGGTTACATGAACACTGAAGCTTTCTTT
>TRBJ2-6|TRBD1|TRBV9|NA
CASSLDDRDSGANVLTF
TGTGCCAGCAGCCTTGATGACAGGGACTCTGGGGCCAACGTCCTGACTTTC
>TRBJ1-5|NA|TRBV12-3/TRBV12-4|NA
CASSLTENQPQHF
TGTGCCAGCAGTTTGACAGAGAATCAGCCCCAGCATTTT
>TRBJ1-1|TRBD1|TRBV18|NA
CASSNQGGRGSVNTEAFF
TGTGCCAGCTCAAACCAAGGGGGCCGAGGGTCCGTAAACACTGAAGCTTTCTTT
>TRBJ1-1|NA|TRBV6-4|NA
CASSDTAGRHTEAFF
TGTGCCAGCAGTGACACGGCCGGGAGGCACACTGAAGCTTTCTTT
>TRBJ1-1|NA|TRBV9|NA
CASNSVTANTEAFF
TGTGCCAGCAATTCGGTGACAGCGAACACTGAAGCTTTCTTT
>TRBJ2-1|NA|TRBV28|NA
CASSLEFAANEQFF
TGTGCCAGCAGTTTGGAGTTTGCGGCGAATGAGCAGTTCTTC
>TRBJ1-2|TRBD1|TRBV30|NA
CAWSRPGQVGANYGYTF
TGTGCCTGGAGTCGCCCGGGACAGGTCGGAGCTAACTATGGCTACACCTTC
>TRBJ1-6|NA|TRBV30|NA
CAWTGHGKSYNSPLHF
TGTGCCTGGACGGGACACGGGAAAAGTTATAATTCACCCCTCCACTTT
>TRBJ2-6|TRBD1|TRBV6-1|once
CASSEARDRVFLGGANVLTF
TGTGCCAGCAGTGAAGCCAGGGACAGGGTGTTTTTGGGTGGGGCCAACGTCCTGACTTTC
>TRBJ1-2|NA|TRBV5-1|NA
CASSPFGGVRTNYGYTF
TGCGCCAGCAGTCCTTTTGGGGGGGTAAGGACTAACTATGGCTACACCTTC
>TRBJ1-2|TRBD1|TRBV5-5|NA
CASSPPGQISYGYTF
TGTGCCAGCAGCCCACCGGGACAGATCTCCTATGGCTACACCTTC
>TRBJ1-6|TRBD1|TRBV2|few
CASSRQGSSYNSPLHF
TGTGCCAGCAGCCGACAGGGAAGCTCCTATAATTCACCCCTCCACTTT
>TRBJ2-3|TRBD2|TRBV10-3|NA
CAISEEGSGGADTQYF
TGTGCCATCAGTGAGGAGGGTAGCGGGGGAGCAGATACGCAGTATTTT
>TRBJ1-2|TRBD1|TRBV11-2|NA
CASSTGTGDYGYTF
TGTGCCAGCAGCACCGGGACAGGGGACTATGGCTACACCTTC